One and the same sample provided the 26 T cell receptor beta chains below, sequenced in a study of shared clonotypes between healthy human individuals. Clones were read by immunoSEQ multiplex PCR, and TCRdb kept only the in-frame ones, dropping some. The repertoire has about 2 million clones, roughly 94% of them found once; the top ten carry 0.1% to 0.15%. Sequencing was done on a sample of naive CD4+ T cells sorted from blood. The subset was: CD45RA+ positively selected. Source of these receptors: a man younger than 30 in good health.

The chain is built from TRBV29-1 and TRBJ1-3, with D possibly TRBD1 on 6 matching bases. The V gene's germline CDR1 is SQVTM and CDR2 ANQGSEA. The V and J ends lost 2 bases and 5 bases respectively, with 10 bases between them. The CDR3 loop spans 13 amino acids. CDR3 in amino acids: CSVERTERNTIYF. CDR3 sequence (DNA): TGCAGCGTTGAAAGGACAGAGAGAAACACCATATATTTT.

The chain uses TRBV7-9 and TRBJ2-7, with TRBD2 identical over 8 bases. CDR3 length: 16 residues. From germline, CDR1 is SEHNR and CDR2 FQNEAQ (reference sequence). Germline trimming cut 10 bases from V and 0 bases from J; bases unmatched to any gene: 14. The CDR3, as DNA: TGTGCCACCGGAGGAACTAGCGGAGGATTCTCCTACGAGCAGTACTTC. Protein sequence: CATGGTSGGFSYEQYF.

This chain links TRBV10-3 with TRBJ2-7, with D possibly matching TRBD1 (6 bases). Germline values: CDR1 ENHRY, CDR2 SYGVKD. CDR3 length equals 14 residues. V lost 6 bases, J lost 6 bases, and 18 bases lay in between. The CDR3 bases are TGTGCCATCAGATCGGACAGCCCCGATGGCGAGCAGTACTTC. It is translated as CAIRSDSPDGEQYF.

V usage is TRBV19 and J usage is TRBJ1-1; D is perhaps TRBD1 (6 bases). CDR1 is LNHDA and CDR2 is SQIVND in the germline V gene (reference sequence). The CDR3 has 15 amino acids. With 5 bases removed from V and 5 bases from J, the gap between germline ends came to 18 bases. CDR3 DNA sequence: TGTGCCAGTAGTGCACCCACAGGGCTGCGGACTGAAGCTTTCTTT. It codes for CASSAPTGLRTEAFF.

The CDR3 DNA follows: TGCGCCAGCAGCCAGGGCCTCGGGATGACAGATACGCAGTATTTT. Translation gives CASSQGLGMTDTQYF. The chain has TRBV4-3 and TRBJ2-3; weak D call: TRBD2 (5 bases). The V end lost 3 bases, the J end lost 3 bases, and 13 bases lay between the germline ends. Germline loops: CDR1 LGHNA, CDR2 YSLEER. The CDR3 has 15 amino acids.

The chain has TRBV5-6 and TRBJ2-3, with a tentative D call TRBD2 (5 bases). Germline V CDR1 and CDR2: SGHDT, YYEEEE. This CDR3 is built from 13 residues. Deletions cut 4 bases from V and 5 bases from J, with 11 bases between. CDR3 nucleotides: TGTGCCAGCAGCCCAGAGGGCGGAGATACGCAGTATTTT. Its protein product is CASSPEGGDTQYF.

The V gene is TRBV19, the J gene TRBJ1-5; TRBD1 matches at 7 bases. V was clipped by 7 bases and J by 4 bases; unmatched bases: 10. This CDR3 contains 15 residues. Germline CDR1 reads LNHDA; CDR2 reads SQIVND (reference sequence). CDR3 DNA: TGTGCCAGTACCCCGACAGGGATTAGTAATCAGCCCCAGCATTTT. Translated, it gives CASTPTGISNQPQHF.

On this clone: This same CDR3 is encoded by further DNA sequences in the sample. The chain recombines TRBV11-2 with TRBJ2-1, with D unclear. There are 15 residues in the CDR3. V was clipped by 1 base and J by 0 bases, with 7 bases between them. Germline CDR1 SGHAT, CDR2 FQNNGV. The CDR3 here is CASSLGLSSYNEQFF. DNA of the CDR3: TGTGCCAGCAGCTTAGGCCTTAGCTCCTACAATGAGCAGTTCTTC.

The chain employs TRBV10-3 and TRBJ1-2; 9 bases match TRBD1. The germline gives CDR1 ENHRY, CDR2 SYGVKD. The V and J ends lost 5 bases and 2 bases, in that order; junction bases with no gene match: 3. This CDR3 comprises 14 residues. The CDR3 coding sequence is TGTGCCATCAGTCCGGACAGGGGCAACTATGGCTACACCTTC. Encoded protein: CAISPDRGNYGYTF.

The chain combines TRBV10-2 with TRBJ2-7; TRBD2 aligns across 13 bases. Germline-derived CDR1 and CDR2 are WSHSY and SAAADI. With V trimmed by 7 bases and J by 2 bases, 2 bases remained unmatched. The CDR3 is 14 amino acids. The CDR3 DNA follows: TGCGCCAGCACTACTAGCGGGAGGGCCTACGAGCAGTACTTC. This codes for CASTTSGRAYEQYF.

This sequence joins TRBV5-1 and TRBJ1-1; TRBD1 aligns across 9 bases. The CDR3 contains 16 residues. Germline-derived CDR1 and CDR2 are SGHRS and YFSETQ. The junction had 7 bases not matched to a gene; V was cut back by 3 bases and J by 1 base. This CDR3 is CASSSLGTGRNTEAFF. The CDR3, as DNA: TGCGCCAGCAGCTCGCTAGGGACAGGGAGGAACACTGAAGCTTTCTTT. The full variable domain, completed using reference TRBV5-1 and TRBJ1-1, is KAGVTQTPRYLIKTRGQQVTLSCSPISGHRSVSWYQQTPGQGLQFLFEYFSETQRNKGNFPGRFSGRQFSNSRSEMNVSTLELGDSALYLCASSSLGTGRNTEAFFGQGTRLTVV.

The rearrangement uses TRBV19 and TRBJ1-2; the match to TRBD1 covers 9 bases. Germline V lookup: CDR1 LNHDA, CDR2 SQIVND (reference sequence). V was clipped by 4 bases and J by 6 bases; unmatched bases: 12. The CDR3 is made up of 16 amino acids. CDR3 protein: CASSTRWGQGEDGYTF. In DNA, the CDR3 is TGTGCCAGTAGTACCCGTTGGGGACAGGGTGAAGATGGCTACACCTTC. The full variable domain, in which reference TRBV19 and TRBJ1-2 provide the parts outside the CDR3, is DGGITQSPKYLFRKEGQNVTLSCEQNLNHDAMYWYRQDPGQGLRLIYYSQIVNDFQKGDIAEGYSVSREKKESFPLTVTSAQKNPTAFYLCASSTRWGQGEDGYTFGSGTRLTVV.

Note on this clone: Other DNA sequences in this sample translate to the same CDR3. V usage is TRBV11-2 and J usage is TRBJ2-2, with D maybe TRBD1 (5 bases). V was cut by 5 bases and J by 5 bases, with 15 bases left in between. Germline loops: CDR1 SGHAT, CDR2 FQNNGV. The CDR3 contains 15 residues. CDR3 protein: CASSLDSLGTGELFF. The CDR3 DNA reads as TGTGCCAGCAGCCTCGACAGCCTCGGGACCGGGGAGCTGTTTTTT.

V usage is TRBV30 and J usage is TRBJ2-3; no firm D call. The CDR3 is made up of 16 amino acids. Trimming left V 2 bases short and J 0 bases short, with 15 bases between. CDR1 is GTSNPN, CDR2 SVGIG, per germline (reference sequence). The CDR3 spells CAWSSNPDPSTDTQYF. The CDR3 DNA follows: TGTGCCTGGAGTTCTAATCCGGATCCTAGCACAGATACGCAGTATTTT. The variable domain in full, completed from reference TRBV30 and TRBJ2-3, reads SQTIHQWPATLVQPVGSPLSLECTVEGTSNPNLYWYRQAAGRGLQLLFYSVGIGQISSEVPQNLSASRPQDRQFILSSKKLLLSDSGFYLCAWSSNPDPSTDTQYFGPGTRLTVL.

This clone came up once. The chain employs TRBV5-4 and TRBJ2-1; 13 bases fit TRBD2. V lost 5 bases, J lost 4 bases, and 6 bases stayed unmatched. The germline V gene encodes CDR1 SGHNT and CDR2 YYREEE (reference sequence). The CDR3 runs to 16 residues. The CDR3 protein is CASRISLAGGYNEQFF. The CDR3 nucleotides read TGTGCCAGCAGGATCTCACTAGCGGGGGGGTACAATGAGCAGTTCTTC.

In this sample, this clone turned up once. V and J are TRBV6-5 and TRBJ1-2, with 8 nucleotides matching TRBD1. CDR3 length: 15 residues. Germline trimming cut 6 bases from V and 1 base from J; bases unmatched to any gene: 7. The germline V gene has CDR1 MNHEY and CDR2 SVGAGI. CDR3 in DNA: TGTGCCAGCAGAGGACAGGGAACGGTTAACTATGGCTACACCTTC. It yields the protein CASRGQGTVNYGYTF.

The chain employs TRBV7-6 and TRBJ2-7; 8 bases match TRBD1. The V segment lost 5 bases and the J segment 5 bases; nucleotides outside the gene matches: 2. The CDR3 is 12 amino acids. Germline-derived CDR1 and CDR2 are SGHVS and FNYEAQ. The CDR3, as DNA: TGTGCCAGCAGCCCAGGGGGCGACGAGCAGTACTTC. Amino acid sequence: CASSPGGDEQYF.

A word on this clone: This sample includes further DNA sequences coding for the same CDR3. The V and J genes are TRBV5-4 and TRBJ2-7, with 8 bases matching TRBD1. The CDR3 totals 15 residues. Trimming at V came to 0 bases and at J to 4 bases, leaving 6 bases not matched to a gene. In germline, CDR1 is SGHNT, CDR2 YYREEE (reference sequence). The CDR3 sequence is CASSLAGTGVYEQYF. The CDR3, as DNA: TGTGCCAGCAGCTTGGCCGGGACAGGTGTTTACGAGCAGTACTTC. Looking up the rest from reference TRBV5-4 and TRBJ2-7 gives the full variable domain: ETGVTQSPTHLIKTRGQQVTLRCSSQSGHNTVSWYQQALGQGPQFIFQYYREEENGRGNFPPRFSGLQFPNYSSELNVNALELDDSALYLCASSLAGTGVYEQYFGPGTRLTVT.

The gene calls are TRBV5-1 and TRBJ2-1, with 9 bases fitting TRBD2. Germline CDR1 and CDR2: SGHRS and YFSETQ. This CDR3 contains 15 residues. With V trimmed by 3 bases and J by 4 bases, 5 bases remained unmatched. CDR3 nucleotide sequence: TGCGCCAGCAGCTCCAGCGGGGGGTTTTACAATGAGCAGTTCTTC. This translates into CASSSSGGFYNEQFF.

The chain employs TRBV7-2 and TRBJ1-2, with 11 bases identical to TRBD1. This CDR3 region has 16 residues. Germline trimming cut 4 bases from V and 4 bases from J; bases unmatched to any gene: 8. CDR1 is SGHTA, CDR2 FQGNSA, per germline. CDR3: CASSSSSGTGGYGYTF. In DNA, the CDR3 is TGTGCCAGCAGCTCGAGTTCCGGGACAGGGGGCTATGGCTACACCTTC.

This chain uses TRBV5-4 with TRBJ2-2, with 8 bases aligning to TRBD2. In germline, CDR1 is SGHNT, CDR2 YYREEE (reference sequence). This CDR3 is built from 16 residues. V lost 4 bases and J lost 0; bases outside the gene matches: 5. Here the CDR3 reads CASSPKRGTNTGELFF. The DNA of the CDR3 is TGTGCCAGCAGCCCTAAGCGGGGGACGAACACCGGGGAGCTGTTTTTT.

V gene TRBV6-6 combines with J gene TRBJ1-2; TRBD1 might be the D (5 bases). Trimming stripped 0 bases from V and 5 bases from J, with 16 bases between. The germline CDR1 and CDR2 sequences are MNHNY and SVGAGI (reference sequence). This CDR3 has 16 amino acids. The CDR3, as DNA: TGTGCCAGCAGTTACTCGACTACGGGGGTTGGGTATGGCTACACCTTC. It encodes CASSYSTTGVGYGYTF.

This clone was detected only a few times. The chain links TRBV30 to TRBJ2-7; 7 nucleotides match TRBD2. Germline assignment: CDR1 GTSNPN and CDR2 SVGIG (reference sequence). This CDR3 contains 13 residues. The V gene end was trimmed by 3 bases and the J gene end by 6 bases; junction bases not matched to a gene: 8. The CDR3, as DNA: TGTGCCTGGAGGTTGCGGGGGACGGTCGAGCAGTACTTC. Residues: CAWRLRGTVEQYF.

This clone was seen a few times. The chain joins TRBV6-5 to TRBJ2-7; a weak D match, TRBD2 (6 bases). The ends were cut back, 5 bases at V and 2 bases at J, with 16 bases in the middle. The CDR3 loop spans 15 amino acids. Looked up from germline, CDR1 is MNHEY and CDR2 is SVGAGI. In nucleotides, the CDR3 is TGTGCCAGCAGTCAGCTAAGCGGGTCCACCTACGAGCAGTACTTC. Translated: CASSQLSGSTYEQYF.

V gene TRBV5-1 combines with J gene TRBJ2-1; 9 positions agree with TRBD2. The CDR3 covers 16 residues. The ends lost 0 bases at V and 13 bases at J; junction bases unmatched: 14. Germline values: CDR1 SGHRS, CDR2 YFSETQ. CDR3 coding DNA: TGCGCCAGCAGCTTGGGGGTACTAGCGGGCCCCGAAGTACAGTTCTTC. Translated: CASSLGVLAGPEVQFF.

J is TRBJ1-6 and V is TRBV5-1; 7 bases line up with TRBD1. Unmatched junction bases numbered 11, after V lost 1 base and J lost 10 bases. Germline values: CDR1 SGHRS, CDR2 YFSETQ. This CDR3 comprises 16 residues. The CDR3 bases are TGCGCCAGCAGCTTGCGGGGACAGCGGCCGGAATCACCCCTCCACTTT. Translation: CASSLRGQRPESPLHF. The variable domain in full, with the rest retrieved from reference TRBV5-1 and TRBJ1-6, is KAGVTQTPRYLIKTRGQQVTLSCSPISGHRSVSWYQQTPGQGLQFLFEYFSETQRNKGNFPGRFSGRQFSNSRSEMNVSTLELGDSALYLCASSLRGQRPESPLHFGNGTRLTVT.